A single sample is the source of the 31 T cell receptor beta chains below, sequenced in a study of T-cell memory formation after mild COVID-19. TCRdb independently ran MiXCR on the 5' RACE reads; one entry per CDR3 protein. The sample contains 150,000 or so distinct CDR3 sequences, roughly a quarter of which appear only once. The sample was PBMCs or a T cell subset sorted from them (not recorded which). The receptors stem from an adult woman who had mild COVID-19 (a few samples of this study predate the infection). Cell type and time point are not known.

This clonotype was seen only a few times. The V and J genes are TRBV27 and TRBJ2-7, with TRBD2 identical over 11 bases. The CDR3 runs 15 residues. Per the germline V gene, CDR1 is MNHEY and CDR2 is SMNVEV (reference sequence). V trimming: 5 bases; J trimming: 5 bases; junction bases outside the gene matches: 8. The CDR3 is CASSPRTSGSDEQYF. The DNA for the CDR3 is TGTGCCAGCAGTCCGCGTACTAGCGGGAGTGACGAGCAGTACTTC.

CDR3 in amino acids: CASSLRGWWGEYNEQFF. The CDR3 coding sequence is TGCGCCAGCAGCCTCAGAGGTTGGTGGGGGGAGTACAATGAGCAGTTCTTC. V usage is TRBV4-1 and J usage is TRBJ2-1; perhaps TRBD2 as D (6 bases). CDR1 and CDR2 (germline): MGHRA, YSYEKL. Trimming removed 4 bases from V and 4 bases from J, with 20 bases in between. The CDR3 is 17 amino acids.

The J gene is TRBJ1-3, the V gene TRBV12-3 or TRBV12-4; 9 nucleotides match TRBD1. The CDR3 is 16 residues long. J gave up 2 bases and V 7 bases, and 9 bases lay outside the gene matches. CDR3 region: CASTGPDRGPGNTIYF. The CDR3 bases are TGTGCCAGCACCGGACCGGACAGGGGACCTGGAAACACCATATATTTT.

The DNA of the CDR3 is TGTGCCAGCAGCCCCCCCCGTTTATGGGACCCGGAGACCCAGTACTTC. This codes for CASSPPRLWDPETQYF. The V and J genes are TRBV7-8 and TRBJ2-5; either TRBD1 or TRBD2 may fit D (5 bases each). Looked up from germline, CDR1 is SGHVS and CDR2 is FQNEAQ. The length of the CDR3 is 16 residues. Between the trimmed V and J ends, which lost 5 bases and 5 bases, there was a span of 21 bases.

This clonotype was seen more than once but under ten times. This rearrangement joins TRBV5-6 to TRBJ1-1; D is undetermined. This CDR3 spans 14 amino acids. CDR1 and CDR2 from the germline V gene are SGHDT and YYEEEE. The V gene lost 2 bases and the J gene lost 4 bases, with 12 bases spanning the gap. The CDR3 DNA follows: TGTGCCAGCAGCTTCCCCTCGGTGGGCACTGAAGCTTTCTTT. This translates into CASSFPSVGTEAFF.

There are a few counts of this clonotype. One junction end disagrees with the germline gene, perhaps due to a read error. This chain links TRBV7-2 with TRBJ2-4; D could derive from TRBD1 or TRBD2 (5 bases each). The CDR3 covers 18 residues. From germline, CDR1 is SGHTA and CDR2 FQGNSA. Here the CDR3 reads CASSLAGTLFLAKNIQYF. DNA for the CDR3: TGTGCCAGCAGCCTAGCCGGGACGCTATTCCTAGCCAAAAACATTCAGTACTTC.

A few counts support this clonotype. The V and J genes are TRBV4-3 and TRBJ2-7, with 9 bases identical to TRBD1. Trimming took 5 bases from V and 6 from J; bases not matched to a gene: 8. Per germline, CDR1 LGHNA and CDR2 YSLEER. The CDR3 totals 14 residues. DNA for the CDR3: TGCGCCAGCAGCGCCCAATCGACAGGGGGCGAGCAGTACTTC. Translating gives CASSAQSTGGEQYF.

The chain has TRBV4-2 and TRBJ1-4; D is ambiguous. This CDR3 has 14 residues. V lost 0 bases and J 17 bases, leaving 19 bases between the germline ends. Per germline, CDR1 LGHNA and CDR2 YNFKEQ. The CDR3 DNA sequence: TGTGCCAGCAGCCAAGATTTGGCAGAGACCCTGACTTTTTTT. It codes for CASSQDLAETLTFF.

This clonotype was observed a few times. The CDR3 DNA is TGCAGCGCTAAGCGGGAAGGCGAAGCTTTCTTT. Its translation is CSAKREGEAFF. This chain uses TRBV29-1 with TRBJ1-1; D remains ambiguous. CDR1 is SQVTM and CDR2 is ANQGSEA in the germline V gene. V was trimmed by 7 bases and J by 8 bases, leaving 14 bases between them. The CDR3 covers 11 residues.

J is TRBJ2-5 and V is TRBV6-6; 8 positions agree with TRBD1. CDR3 length: 15 residues. From germline, CDR1 is MNHNY and CDR2 SVGAGI (reference sequence). V was pared by 2 bases and J by 1 base, with 3 bases of the junction left unmatched. The CDR3 DNA reads as TGTGCCAGCAGTTACCGGGACAGGCGCCAAGAGACCCAGTACTTC. Residues: CASSYRDRRQETQYF.

The chain links TRBV4-1 to TRBJ1-2; maybe TRBD1 (6 bases). V dropped 2 bases and J dropped 0 bases, with 13 bases sitting between them. The CDR3 has 16 amino acids. In germline, CDR1 is MGHRA, CDR2 YSYEKL. This CDR3 reads CASSQTGLMANYGYTF. CDR3 nucleotide sequence: TGCGCCAGCAGCCAAACAGGGTTGATGGCTAACTATGGCTACACCTTC.

V is TRBV6-1 and J is TRBJ2-1; weak D call: TRBD2 (6 bases). Per germline, CDR1 MNHNS and CDR2 SASEGT. V dropped 1 base and J dropped 3 bases, with 10 bases sitting between them. This CDR3 spans 15 amino acids. CDR3: CASSEGAGFYNEQFF. CDR3 coding DNA: TGTGCCAGCAGTGAAGGGGCGGGGTTCTACAATGAGCAGTTCTTC.

The J gene is TRBJ2-1, the V gene TRBV9, with TRBD2 matching over 12 bases. The CDR3 totals 15 residues. The V segment lost 0 bases and the J segment 7 bases; nucleotides outside the gene matches: 2. Germline-derived CDR1 and CDR2 are SGDLS and YYNGEE. The DNA for the CDR3 is TGTGCCAGCAGCGTAGGGCTAGCGGGAGGGAATGAGCAGTTCTTC. Amino acids: CASSVGLAGGNEQFF.

This clonotype was observed a handful of times. The chain employs TRBV7-3 and TRBJ2-6, with D possibly matching TRBD1 (6 bases). This CDR3 comprises 16 residues. Trimming took 5 bases from V and 0 from J, leaving 11 bases between them. Germline V gene data show CDR1 as SGHTA and CDR2 as FQGTGA. CDR3 sequence reads: CASSRIRGSGANVLTF. The CDR3 DNA reads TGTGCCAGCAGCAGGATCAGGGGCTCTGGGGCCAACGTCCTGACTTTC.

This clonotype was found a few times. The chain has TRBV12-3 or TRBV12-4 and TRBJ2-1; no firm D call. The CDR3 loop spans 13 amino acids. Trimming pared 1 base from V and 10 bases from J, leaving 11 bases between. The CDR3 spells CASSLGTTTEQFF. CDR3 coding DNA: TGTGCCAGCAGTTTAGGAACTACTACCGAGCAGTTCTTC.

This clonotype was detected a few times. This chain joins TRBV20-1 and TRBJ1-1, with D perhaps matching TRBD1 (5 bases). The CDR3 runs 11 residues. CDR1 and CDR2 (germline): DFQATT, SNEGSKA (reference sequence). This chain's CDR3 is CSAPWGAEAFF. The CDR3 region has the DNA TGCAGCGCACCCTGGGGCGCTGAAGCTTTCTTT.

The chain uses TRBV5-1 and TRBJ1-5; D unresolved. CDR1 is SGHRS and CDR2 is YFSETQ in the germline V gene. Trimming removed 0 bases from V and 8 bases from J, with 9 bases in between. The CDR3 has 13 amino acids. Here the CDR3 reads CASSLEGTEPQHF. In DNA, the CDR3 is TGCGCCAGCAGCTTGGAGGGAACCGAGCCCCAGCATTTT.

V and J are TRBV21-1 and TRBJ2-7; the table assigns TRBD1, which was not confirmed against the DNA. TRBV21-1 is marked as a pseudogene. The CDR3 is 14 amino acids. The CDR3: CASARVTGSYEQYF. The CDR3 DNA sequence: TGTGCCAGCGCACGGGTGACAGGTTCCTACGAGCAGTACTTC.

This clonotype came up a few times. The chain employs TRBV29-1 and TRBJ2-1, with 8 bases lining up with TRBD1. The germline V gene has CDR1 SQVTM and CDR2 ANQGSEA. J lost 7 bases, V lost 3 bases, and 2 bases had no gene match. The CDR3 has 12 amino acids. The CDR3 nucleotides are TGCAGCGTTGACAGGGGGCGGAATGAGCAGTTCTTC. As protein: CSVDRGRNEQFF.

This clonotype was recorded a few times. The genes are TRBV29-1 and TRBJ2-7; 8 bases agree with TRBD2. Looked up from germline, CDR1 is SQVTM and CDR2 is ANQGSEA. The CDR3 is 14 residues long. V shed 4 bases, J shed 2 bases, and the junction held 7 bases outside the gene matches. The CDR3 DNA follows: TGCAGCGTTGTGTACGGGAGGGCCGCCTACGAGCAGTACTTC. Protein product: CSVVYGRAAYEQYF.

This rearrangement joins TRBV6-4 to TRBJ1-1; D gene unclear. CDR1 is MRHNA, CDR2 SNTAGT, per germline. V dropped 0 bases and J dropped 1 base, with 6 bases sitting between them. CDR3 length: 14 residues. The CDR3: CASSDSVGNTEAFF. The CDR3 region has the DNA TGTGCCAGCAGTGACTCTGTAGGGAACACTGAAGCTTTCTTT.

V gene TRBV9 combines with J gene TRBJ1-5; unclear D gene. This CDR3 region has 14 residues. The V end was cut by 3 bases, the J end by 4 bases, with 11 bases between. CDR1 is SGDLS and CDR2 is YYNGEE in the germline V gene. The CDR3 reads CASSAGERNQPQHF. As DNA, the CDR3 is TGTGCCAGCAGCGCAGGCGAGAGAAATCAGCCCCAGCATTTT.

The chain couples TRBV29-1 to TRBJ2-5; TRBD1 might be the D (6 bases). The CDR3 extends over 14 amino acids. From germline, CDR1 is SQVTM and CDR2 ANQGSEA. V was cut by 6 bases and J by 5 bases, with 19 bases left in between. CDR3 nucleotide sequence: TGCAGCGTCTGGACAGCGGACTTCCAGGAGACCCAGTACTTC. It yields the protein CSVWTADFQETQYF.

This clonotype came up a few times. The CDR3 DNA reads as TGTGCCAGCATCTACAGGGGGGGAAACACCATATATTTT. Protein product: CASIYRGGNTIYF. This chain uses TRBV12-3 or TRBV12-4 with TRBJ1-3, with 8 bases matching TRBD1. This CDR3 comprises 13 residues. J lost 4 bases, V lost 7 bases, and 3 bases had no gene match.

This clonotype was seen a few times. J is TRBJ2-7 and V is TRBV6-6; D is possibly TRBD1 or TRBD2 (5 bases each). This CDR3 region has 15 residues. In germline, CDR1 is MNHNY, CDR2 SVGAGI (reference sequence). V was clipped by 5 bases and J by 5 bases, with 19 bases between them. CDR3 nucleotide sequence: TGTGCCAGCAGTCCGAGGGGTTACGAGCGGCACGAGCAGTACTTC. This translates into CASSPRGYERHEQYF.

This clonotype was counted only a few times. The chain has TRBV2 and TRBJ1-4; 8 bases match TRBD1. Trimming cost V 4 bases and J 3 bases; bases outside gene matches: 25. The germline CDR1 and CDR2 sequences are SNHLY and FYNNEI. This CDR3 spans 22 amino acids. The CDR3 spells CASSVPLPGQVPPGSANEKLFF. CDR3 nucleotide sequence: TGTGCCAGCAGTGTACCACTCCCGGGACAGGTGCCCCCAGGATCAGCTAATGAAAAACTGTTTTTT.

This clonotype was detected only once. V is TRBV4-3 and J is TRBJ2-1; 12 positions agree with TRBD2. Germline lookup yields CDR1 LGHNA and CDR2 YSLEER. The CDR3 covers 16 residues. V dropped 0 bases and J dropped 6; count of bases not matched to a gene: 3. CDR3 in amino acids: CASSQEGLAGLNEQFF. The CDR3 bases are TGCGCCAGCAGCCAAGAAGGACTAGCGGGACTCAATGAGCAGTTCTTC.

This rearrangement joins TRBV5-6 to TRBJ2-3; tentatively, D is TRBD2 (6 bases). The CDR3 length is 14 residues. Germline V gene sequence: CDR1 SGHDT, CDR2 YYEEEE. Trimming pared 4 bases from V and 4 bases from J, leaving 13 bases between. CDR3 protein: CASSHTTGADTQYF. The CDR3, as DNA: TGTGCCAGCAGCCACACAACGGGGGCAGATACGCAGTATTTT.

On this clonotype itself: Lacking the conserved final phenylalanine or tryptophan, this CDR3 likely reflects a read error. The chain links TRBV12-3 or TRBV12-4 to TRBJ2-7; perhaps TRBD1 as D (6 bases). Trimming took off 4 bases at V and 2 bases at J, with 9 bases between the two ends. The CDR3 spans 13 residues. The CDR3 reads CASSSGHTYEQYL. As DNA, the CDR3 is TGTGCCAGCAGTTCGGGACACACCTACGAGCAGTACTTA.

This rearrangement joins TRBV9 to TRBJ2-7; D call uncertain. Germline V gene lookup returns CDR1 SGDLS and CDR2 YYNGEE. V lost 5 bases and J 3 bases, leaving 12 bases between the germline ends. This CDR3 comprises 13 residues. CDR3 nucleotide sequence: TGTGCCAGCAGTCCAGGCCAAATCTACGAGCAGTACTTC. It translates to CASSPGQIYEQYF.

This clonotype was counted between two and nine times. The J gene is TRBJ1-3, the V gene TRBV11-3; D call uncertain. The ends were cut back, 1 base at V and 0 bases at J, with 10 bases in the middle. In germline, CDR1 is SGHNT, CDR2 YENEEA. The CDR3 has 16 residues. The CDR3: CASSLARRLSGNTIYF. For the CDR3, the DNA is TGTGCCAGCAGCTTAGCTCGGCGACTCTCTGGAAACACCATATATTTT.